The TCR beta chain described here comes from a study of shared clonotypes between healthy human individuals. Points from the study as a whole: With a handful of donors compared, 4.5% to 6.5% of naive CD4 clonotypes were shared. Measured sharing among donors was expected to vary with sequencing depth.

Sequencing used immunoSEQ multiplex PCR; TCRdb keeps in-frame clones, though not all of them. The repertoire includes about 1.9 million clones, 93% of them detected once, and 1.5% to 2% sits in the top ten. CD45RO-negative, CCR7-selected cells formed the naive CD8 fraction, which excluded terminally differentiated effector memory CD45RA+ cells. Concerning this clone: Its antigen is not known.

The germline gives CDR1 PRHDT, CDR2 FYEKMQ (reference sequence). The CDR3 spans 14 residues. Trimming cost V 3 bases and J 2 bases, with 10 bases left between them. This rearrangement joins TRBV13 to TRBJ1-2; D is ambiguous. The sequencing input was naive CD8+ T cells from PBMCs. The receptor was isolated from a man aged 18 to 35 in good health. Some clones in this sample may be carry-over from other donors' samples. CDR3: CASSFRTVNYGYTF. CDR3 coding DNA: TGTGCCAGCAGCTTCCGGACGGTGAACTATGGCTACACCTTC.